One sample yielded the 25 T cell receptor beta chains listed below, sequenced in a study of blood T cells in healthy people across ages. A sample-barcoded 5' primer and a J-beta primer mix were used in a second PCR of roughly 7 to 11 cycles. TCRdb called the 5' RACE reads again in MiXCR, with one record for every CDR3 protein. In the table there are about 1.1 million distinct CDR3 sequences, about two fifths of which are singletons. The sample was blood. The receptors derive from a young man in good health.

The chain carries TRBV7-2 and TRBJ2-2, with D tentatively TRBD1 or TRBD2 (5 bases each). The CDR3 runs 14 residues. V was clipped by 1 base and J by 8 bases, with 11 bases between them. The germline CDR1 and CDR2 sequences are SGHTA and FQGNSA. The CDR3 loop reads CASSLGGGSGELFF. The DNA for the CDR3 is TGTGCCAGCAGCTTAGGTGGGGGATCAGGGGAGCTGTTTTTT.

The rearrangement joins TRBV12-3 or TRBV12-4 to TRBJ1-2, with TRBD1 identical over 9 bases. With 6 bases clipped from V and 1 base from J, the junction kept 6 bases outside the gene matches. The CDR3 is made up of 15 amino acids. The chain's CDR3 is CASRQQGAGNYGYTF. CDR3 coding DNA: TGTGCCAGCAGACAACAGGGGGCGGGTAACTATGGCTACACCTTC.

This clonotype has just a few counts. CDR3 loop: CASSEDTGFQETQYF. The CDR3 DNA follows: TGTGCCAGCAGCGAGGATACAGGGTTCCAAGAGACCCAGTACTTC. This chain links TRBV9 with TRBJ2-5, with D possibly TRBD1 on 6 matching bases. The V gene lost 3 bases and the J gene lost 1 base, with 13 bases spanning the gap. The CDR3 is 15 residues long. The V gene's germline CDR1 is SGDLS and CDR2 YYNGEE.

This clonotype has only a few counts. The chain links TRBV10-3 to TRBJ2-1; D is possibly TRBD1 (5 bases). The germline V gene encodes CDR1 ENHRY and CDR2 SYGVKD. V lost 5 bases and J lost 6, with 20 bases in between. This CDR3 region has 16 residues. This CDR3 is CAISRLDLTGTNEQFF. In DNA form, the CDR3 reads TGTGCCATCAGTCGATTAGACCTCACAGGAACCAATGAGCAGTTCTTC.

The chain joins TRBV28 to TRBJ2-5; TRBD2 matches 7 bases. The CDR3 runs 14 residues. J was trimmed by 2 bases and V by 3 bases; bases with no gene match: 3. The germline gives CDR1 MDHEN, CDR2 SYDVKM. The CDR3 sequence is CASSLGGKQETQYF. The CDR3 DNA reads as TGTGCCAGCAGTTTGGGGGGGAAACAAGAGACCCAGTACTTC.

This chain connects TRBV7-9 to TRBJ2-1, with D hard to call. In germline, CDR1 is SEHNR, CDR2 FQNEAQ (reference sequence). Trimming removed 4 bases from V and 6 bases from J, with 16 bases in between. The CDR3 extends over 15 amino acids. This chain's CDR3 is CASSSLDGSGNEQFF. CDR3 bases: TGTGCCAGCAGCTCACTCGACGGCAGTGGCAATGAGCAGTTCTTC.

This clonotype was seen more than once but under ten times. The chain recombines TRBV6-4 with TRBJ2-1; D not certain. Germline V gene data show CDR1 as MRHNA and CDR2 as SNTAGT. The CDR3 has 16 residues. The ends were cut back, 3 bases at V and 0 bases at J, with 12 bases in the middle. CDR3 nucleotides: TGTGCCAGCAGTGATGCCCGGACGAGCTCCTACAATGAGCAGTTCTTC. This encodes CASSDARTSSYNEQFF.

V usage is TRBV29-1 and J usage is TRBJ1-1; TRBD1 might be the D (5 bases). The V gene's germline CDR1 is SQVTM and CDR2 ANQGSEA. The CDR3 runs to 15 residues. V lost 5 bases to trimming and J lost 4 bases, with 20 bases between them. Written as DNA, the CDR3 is TGCAGCGTTATGGGAGGTGGGGCAGCCCTCACTGAAGCTTTCTTT. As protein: CSVMGGGAALTEAFF.

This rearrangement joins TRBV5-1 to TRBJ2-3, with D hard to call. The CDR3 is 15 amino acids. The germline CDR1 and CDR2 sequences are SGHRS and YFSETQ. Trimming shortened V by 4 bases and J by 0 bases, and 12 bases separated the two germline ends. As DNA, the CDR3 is TGCGCCAGCAGCCCGATGACCGTGAGCACAGATACGCAGTATTTT. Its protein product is CASSPMTVSTDTQYF.

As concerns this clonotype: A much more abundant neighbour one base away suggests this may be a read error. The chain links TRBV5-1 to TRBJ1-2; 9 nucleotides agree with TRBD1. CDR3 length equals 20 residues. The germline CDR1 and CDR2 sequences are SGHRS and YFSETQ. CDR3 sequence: CAGSFLGTGRDYRANYGYTF. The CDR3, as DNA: TGCGCCGGCAGCTTCTTAGGGACAGGGCGAGACTACCGAGCTAACTATGGCTACACCTTC.

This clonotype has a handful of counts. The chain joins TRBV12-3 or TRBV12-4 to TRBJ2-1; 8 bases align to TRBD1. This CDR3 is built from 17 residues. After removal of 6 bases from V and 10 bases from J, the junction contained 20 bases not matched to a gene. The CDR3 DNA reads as TGTGCCAGCAGGTCACCATCTGACAGGGGCCGGAAAAGAGAGCAGTTCTTC. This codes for CASRSPSDRGRKREQFF.

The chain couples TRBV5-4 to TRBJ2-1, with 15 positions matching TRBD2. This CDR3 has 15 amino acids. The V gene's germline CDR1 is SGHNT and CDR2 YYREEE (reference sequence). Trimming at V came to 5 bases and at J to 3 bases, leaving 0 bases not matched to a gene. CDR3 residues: CASRGLAGGYNEQFF. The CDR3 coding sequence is TGTGCCAGCAGGGGACTAGCGGGGGGCTACAATGAGCAGTTCTTC.

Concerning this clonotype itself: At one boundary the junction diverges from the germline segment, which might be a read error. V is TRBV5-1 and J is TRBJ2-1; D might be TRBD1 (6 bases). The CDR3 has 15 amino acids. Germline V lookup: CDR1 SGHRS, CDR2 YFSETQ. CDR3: CVSSSKRQVFDEQFF. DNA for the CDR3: TGCGTCAGCAGCTCCAAGAGACAGGTTTTCGATGAGCAGTTCTTC.

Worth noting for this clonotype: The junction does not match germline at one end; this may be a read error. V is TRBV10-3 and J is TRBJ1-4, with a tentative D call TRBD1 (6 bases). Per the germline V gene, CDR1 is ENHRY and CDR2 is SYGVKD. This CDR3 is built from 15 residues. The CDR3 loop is CAIGDQGLTNEKLFF. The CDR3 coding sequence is TGTGCCATCGGTGATCAGGGGTTGACTAATGAAAAACTGTTTTTT.

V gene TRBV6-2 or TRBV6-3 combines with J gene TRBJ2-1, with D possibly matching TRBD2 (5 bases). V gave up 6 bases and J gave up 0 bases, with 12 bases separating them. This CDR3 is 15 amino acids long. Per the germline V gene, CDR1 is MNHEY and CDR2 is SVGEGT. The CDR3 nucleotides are TGTGCCAGCAGCTGGAGGCCTGCCTCCTACAATGAGCAGTTCTTC. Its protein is CASSWRPASYNEQFF.

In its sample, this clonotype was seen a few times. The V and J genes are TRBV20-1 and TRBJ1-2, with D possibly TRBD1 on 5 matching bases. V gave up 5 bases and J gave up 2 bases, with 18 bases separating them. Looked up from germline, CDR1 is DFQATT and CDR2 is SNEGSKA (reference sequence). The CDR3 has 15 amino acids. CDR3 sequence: CSASPPQGSNYGYTF. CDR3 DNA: TGCAGTGCTTCCCCACCCCAGGGTTCCAACTATGGCTACACCTTC.

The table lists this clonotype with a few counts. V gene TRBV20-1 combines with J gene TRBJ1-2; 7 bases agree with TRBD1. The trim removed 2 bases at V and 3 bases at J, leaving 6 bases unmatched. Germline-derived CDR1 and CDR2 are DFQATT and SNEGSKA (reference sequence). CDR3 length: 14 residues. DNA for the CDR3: TGCAGTGCTAGAACCTCAGGGGGATACTATGGCTACACCTTC. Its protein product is CSARTSGGYYGYTF.

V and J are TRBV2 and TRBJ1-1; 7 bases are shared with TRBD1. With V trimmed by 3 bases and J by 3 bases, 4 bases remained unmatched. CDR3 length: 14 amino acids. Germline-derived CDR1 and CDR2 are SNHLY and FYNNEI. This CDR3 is CASSDPTGYTEAFF. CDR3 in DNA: TGTGCCAGCAGTGACCCGACAGGGTACACTGAAGCTTTCTTT.

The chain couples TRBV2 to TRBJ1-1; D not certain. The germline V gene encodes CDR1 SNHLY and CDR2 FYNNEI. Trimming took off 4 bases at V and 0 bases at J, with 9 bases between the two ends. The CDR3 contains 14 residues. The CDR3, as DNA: TGTGCCAGCAGTGGGTCCGACGTGAACACTGAAGCTTTCTTT. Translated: CASSGSDVNTEAFF.

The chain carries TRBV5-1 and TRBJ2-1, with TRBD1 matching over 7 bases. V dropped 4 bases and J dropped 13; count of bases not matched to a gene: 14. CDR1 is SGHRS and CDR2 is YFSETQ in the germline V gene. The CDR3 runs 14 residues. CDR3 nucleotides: TGCGCCAGCAGCGTCCGGGACAGTGTCGGGACCCAGTTCTTC. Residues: CASSVRDSVGTQFF.

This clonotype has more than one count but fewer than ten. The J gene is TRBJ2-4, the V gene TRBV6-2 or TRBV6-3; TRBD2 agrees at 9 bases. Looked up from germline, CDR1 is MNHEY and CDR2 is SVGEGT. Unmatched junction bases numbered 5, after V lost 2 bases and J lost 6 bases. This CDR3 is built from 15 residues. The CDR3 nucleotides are TGTGCCAGCAGTTACCGTAGCGGGGGAACAAACATTCAGTACTTC. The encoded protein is CASSYRSGGTNIQYF.

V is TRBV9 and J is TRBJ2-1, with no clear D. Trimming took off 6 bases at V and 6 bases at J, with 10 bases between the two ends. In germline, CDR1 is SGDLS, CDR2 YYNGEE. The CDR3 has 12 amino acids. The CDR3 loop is CASTRVGNEQFF. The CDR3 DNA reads TGTGCCAGCACACGGGTTGGCAATGAGCAGTTCTTC.

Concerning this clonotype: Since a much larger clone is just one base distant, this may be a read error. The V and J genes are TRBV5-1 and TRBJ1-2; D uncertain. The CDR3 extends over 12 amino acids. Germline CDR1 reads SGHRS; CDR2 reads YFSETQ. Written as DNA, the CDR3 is TGCGCCAGCAGCTTGGGTGGGAATGGCTACAGCTTC. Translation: CASSLGGNGYSF.

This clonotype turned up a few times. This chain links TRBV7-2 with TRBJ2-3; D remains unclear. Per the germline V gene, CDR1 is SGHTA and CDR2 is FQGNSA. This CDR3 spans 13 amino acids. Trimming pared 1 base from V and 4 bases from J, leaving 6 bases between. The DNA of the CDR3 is TGTGCCAGCAGCTTAGATGCTCCAGATACGCAGTATTTT. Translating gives CASSLDAPDTQYF.

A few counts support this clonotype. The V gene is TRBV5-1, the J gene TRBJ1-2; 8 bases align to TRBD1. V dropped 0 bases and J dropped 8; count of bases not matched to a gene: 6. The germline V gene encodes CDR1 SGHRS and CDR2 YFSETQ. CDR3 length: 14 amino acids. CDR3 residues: CASSLAGGFGGYTF. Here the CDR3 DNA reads TGCGCCAGCAGCTTGGCAGGGGGCTTTGGCGGCTACACCTTC.